This T cell receptor (beta chain) was recovered during a study of blood T cell repertoires in COVID-19. The overall study: Acute-phase and convalescent COVID-19 samples originated in the United States, Italy and Spain. In each case, the material was cDNA or gDNA derived from T cells, B-cell-depleted T cells, or PBMCs.

Only one count was recorded for this clone. Repertoires were generated with immunoSEQ multiplex PCR, while TCRdb's copy carries only in-frame clones and drops some. This table holds 250,000 to 350,000 clones, approximately 90% found once. Recruited during active infection, patients (from Seattle) were subsequently followed longitudinally. The germline CDR1 and CDR2 sequences are LGHDT and YNNKEL (reference sequence). The CDR3 covers 16 residues. Trimming cost V 1 base and J 4 bases; bases outside gene matches: 9. This clonotype was obtained from a woman aged 25 to 39 with COVID-19, enrolled during active disease. The sequenced material came from peripheral blood. This sequence joins TRBV3-1 (or the pseudogene TRBV3-2) and TRBJ1-2, with TRBD1 matching over 7 bases. The CDR3 DNA reads as TGTGCCAGCAGCCAAGTTAACAGGGGATCTTCCTATGGCTACACCTTC. This codes for CASSQVNRGSSYGYTF.